This T cell receptor (beta chain) originates from a study of blood T cell repertoires in COVID-19. Study context: Collection of acute and convalescent COVID-19 samples took place in the United States, Italy and Spain. Nucleic acid was either cDNA or gDNA, and it came from T cells, B-cell-depleted T cells, or PBMCs.

The V gene's germline CDR1 is KGHDR and CDR2 SFDVKD. After removal of 12 bases from V and 3 bases from J, the junction contained 5 bases not matched to a gene. This CDR3 has 13 amino acids. This clone has more than one count but fewer than ten. In the authors' workflow: Amplification from reference gene primers served as the basis for estimated nucleated cell counts. Measured with immunoSEQ multiplex PCR; TCRdb has only the in-frame clones, and not every one. V, J and clone size are taken as reported in that table, and D and trimming were inferred from the DNA itself. The data show about 220,000 clones, roughly 80% seen once.

The sequence came from a woman aged 40 to 55 with acute COVID-19. Material: PBMCs or T cells enriched from blood (not recorded which). The chain recombines TRBV24-1 with TRBJ1-1; 11 bases match TRBD1. The CDR3 region has the DNA TGTGCCGCGGGGACAGGGGGGGACACTGAAGCTTTCTTT. This codes for CAAGTGGDTEAFF.